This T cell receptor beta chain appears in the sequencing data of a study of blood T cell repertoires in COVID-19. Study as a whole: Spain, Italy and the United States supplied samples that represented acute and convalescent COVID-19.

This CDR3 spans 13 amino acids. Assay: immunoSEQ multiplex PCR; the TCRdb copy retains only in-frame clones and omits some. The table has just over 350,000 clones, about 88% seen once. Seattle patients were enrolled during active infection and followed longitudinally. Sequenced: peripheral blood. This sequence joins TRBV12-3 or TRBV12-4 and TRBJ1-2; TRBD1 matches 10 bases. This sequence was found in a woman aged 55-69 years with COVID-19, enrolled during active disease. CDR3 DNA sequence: TGTGTAATAAGACAGGGGGCCGGTGATGGCTACACCTTC. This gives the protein CVIRQGAGDGYTF.